These 23 T cell receptor beta chains came from one sample sequenced in a study of T cell changes during pregnancy in multiple sclerosis. Only in-frame clones appear in the TCRdb table, and some are missing; sequencing was by immunoSEQ multiplex PCR. The repertoire holds 35,000 to 40,000 clones, with about 92% as singletons. The sample in question was peripheral blood, obtained in the third trimester of pregnancy. Every receptor here comes from a female donor in good health, enrolled as a control in a pregnancy study.

This clone was observed a few times. This rearrangement joins TRBV18 to TRBJ2-7; TRBD1 aligns across 7 bases. Germline V lookup: CDR1 KGHSH, CDR2 LQKENI. V lost 0 bases to trimming and J lost 2 bases; unmatched junction nucleotides: 1. This CDR3 is built from 14 residues. CDR3 nucleotide sequence: TGTGCCAGCTCACCACCCGGGACAGCCTACGAGCAGTACTTC. Translated, it gives CASSPPGTAYEQYF.

This rearrangement joins TRBV9 to TRBJ1-2, with 9 nucleotides matching TRBD1. CDR1 and CDR2 from the germline V gene are SGDLS and YYNGEE. CDR3 length: 14 amino acids. V lost 4 bases to trimming and J lost 7 bases; unmatched junction nucleotides: 8. The CDR3, as DNA: TGTGCCAGCAGCCCTCGACAGGGGGATTCTGGCTACACCTTC. It specifies CASSPRQGDSGYTF.

This clone was picked up a small number of times. The genes are TRBV13 and TRBJ2-1, with 7 nucleotides matching TRBD2. CDR3 size: 15 residues. Germline-derived CDR1 and CDR2 are PRHDT and FYEKMQ (reference sequence). V was pared by 2 bases and J by 3 bases, with 4 bases of the junction left unmatched. CDR3 sequence reads: CASSLWRENYNEQFF. The CDR3 DNA follows: TGTGCCAGCAGCTTATGGCGGGAGAACTACAATGAGCAGTTCTTC.

The chain has TRBV9 and TRBJ2-2; 9 bases align to TRBD1. Germline lookup yields CDR1 SGDLS and CDR2 YYNGEE. The CDR3 covers 17 residues. The V and J ends lost 3 bases and 2 bases, in that order; junction bases with no gene match: 8. CDR3 nucleotides: TGTGCCAGCAGCGGAATGGGACAGGGCCCAAACACCGGGGAGCTGTTTTTT. This sequence encodes CASSGMGQGPNTGELFF. The entire variable domain, with the rest obtained from reference TRBV9 and TRBJ2-2, is as follows: DSGVTQTPKHLITATGQRVTLRCSPRSGDLSVYWYQQSLDQGLQFLIQYYNGEERAKGNILERFSAQQFPDLHSELNLSSLELGDSALYFCASSGMGQGPNTGELFFGEGSRLTVL.

The V gene is TRBV7-8, the J gene TRBJ2-1; tentatively, D is TRBD2 (6 bases). Germline CDR1 SGHVS, CDR2 FQNEAQ. The CDR3 is 15 amino acids. V shed 6 bases and J shed 7 bases, with 19 bases lying between them. CDR3 in amino acids: CASRGGVGDWNEQFF. The CDR3, as DNA: TGTGCCAGCAGGGGTGGGGTTGGGGACTGGAATGAGCAGTTCTTC.

The J gene is TRBJ2-1, the V gene TRBV5-4; 8 bases align to TRBD2. There are 16 residues in the CDR3. Germline CDR1 SGHNT, CDR2 YYREEE (reference sequence). Trimming took 4 bases from V and 1 from J; bases not matched to a gene: 7. CDR3 nucleotides: TGTGCCAGCAGCGCGGCCCGGGAGGGATCCTACAATGAGCAGTTCTTC. This translates into CASSAAREGSYNEQFF.

J is TRBJ1-1 and V is TRBV2; tentatively, D is TRBD1 (5 bases). Germline assignment: CDR1 SNHLY and CDR2 FYNNEI. V lost 6 bases to trimming and J lost 1 base, with 18 bases between them. This CDR3 has 16 amino acids. CDR3 nucleotide sequence: TGTGCCAGCAGCACGACTTTAACAGGCAGGAACACTGAAGCTTTCTTT. Protein product: CASSTTLTGRNTEAFF.

The chain employs TRBV4-3 and TRBJ1-3; D remains unclear. Trimming left V 0 bases short and J 4 bases short, with 10 bases between. Germline loops: CDR1 LGHNA, CDR2 YSLEER. The CDR3 has 15 residues. The CDR3 reads CASSQDSNGGNTIYF. The CDR3 DNA sequence: TGCGCCAGCAGCCAAGATTCCAACGGGGGAAACACCATATATTTT.

The genes are TRBV27 and TRBJ1-2; 8 positions match TRBD1. V was clipped by 3 bases and J by 4 bases; unmatched bases: 4. Germline lookup yields CDR1 MNHEY and CDR2 SMNVEV (reference sequence). The CDR3 spans 14 residues. CDR3 amino acids: CASSFSGQGYGYTF. The CDR3 DNA sequence: TGTGCCAGCAGTTTCTCCGGACAGGGCTATGGCTACACCTTC.

The V call is TRBV9, the J call TRBJ1-2; no clear D. Trimming left V 3 bases short and J 8 bases short, with 14 bases between. Per germline, CDR1 SGDLS and CDR2 YYNGEE. CDR3 length: 13 amino acids. The CDR3 loop is CASSGIQEGGYTF. The CDR3 bases are TGTGCCAGCAGCGGAATCCAGGAGGGAGGCTACACCTTC.

This chain links TRBV5-1 with TRBJ1-2; tentative D call: TRBD1 (5 bases). CDR3 length equals 14 residues. Looked up from germline, CDR1 is SGHRS and CDR2 is YFSETQ. The V end lost 0 bases, the J end lost 8 bases, and 14 bases lay between the germline ends. DNA for the CDR3: TGCGCCAGCAGCTTGGCGGACACTCTGGGAGGCTACACCTTC. Protein product: CASSLADTLGGYTF.

The chain employs TRBV25-1 and TRBJ1-1; a weak D match, TRBD1 (6 bases). The CDR3 is made up of 15 amino acids. V lost 4 bases, J lost 1 base, and 13 bases lay in between. Germline V lookup: CDR1 MGHDK, CDR2 SYGVNS. This chain's CDR3 is CASSVSDRRNTEAFF. The CDR3 DNA is TGTGCCAGCAGTGTCTCAGACAGGAGGAACACTGAAGCTTTCTTT.

The CDR3 here is CASSGDSLPDTQYF. In DNA form, the CDR3 reads TGTGCCAGCAGTGGGGACAGCCTCCCCGATACGCAGTATTTT. The gene calls are TRBV28 and TRBJ2-3; 7 bases map to TRBD1. This CDR3 contains 14 residues. V lost 5 bases and J lost 6; bases outside the gene matches: 8. The germline V gene has CDR1 MDHEN and CDR2 SYDVKM.

The V call is TRBV9, the J call TRBJ2-1; D unclear. CDR3 length equals 14 residues. CDR1 and CDR2 from the germline V gene are SGDLS and YYNGEE. V was cut by 0 bases and J by 7 bases, with 11 bases left in between. The CDR3 region has the DNA TGTGCCAGCAGCGTAGAGGCCGACTTGAATGAGCAGTTCTTC. Amino acids: CASSVEADLNEQFF.

The chain combines TRBV10-3 with TRBJ1-6; D is undetermined. The germline V and J ends were trimmed by 3 bases and 8 bases, with 14 bases remaining between them. CDR3 length equals 15 residues. Germline CDR1 ENHRY, CDR2 SYGVKD. The CDR3, as DNA: TGTGCCATCAGTGAAGGTTCTACCGGGGATTCACCCCTCCACTTT. Translated: CAISEGSTGDSPLHF.

The CDR3 sequence is CSVEGTGDVVYNEQFF. In DNA form, the CDR3 reads TGCAGCGTTGAGGGGACAGGGGATGTTGTATACAATGAGCAGTTCTTC. The chain joins TRBV29-1 to TRBJ2-1; 10 bases map to TRBD1. Germline trimming cut 3 bases from V and 4 bases from J; bases unmatched to any gene: 9. Germline V gene lookup returns CDR1 SQVTM and CDR2 ANQGSEA. The CDR3 sequence is 16 residues long.

The chain employs TRBV28 and TRBJ1-1; no definite D call. The CDR3 sequence is 11 residues long. Deletions cut 2 bases from V and 8 bases from J, with 6 bases between. Germline CDR1 reads MDHEN; CDR2 reads SYDVKM. The CDR3 is CASSLQREAFF. CDR3 in DNA: TGTGCCAGCAGTTTACAGAGGGAAGCTTTCTTT. The variable domain in full, with the rest retrieved from reference TRBV28 and TRBJ1-1, is DVKVTQSSRYLVKRTGEKVFLECVQDMDHENMFWYRQDPGLGLRLIYFSYDVKMKEKGDIPEGYSVSREKKERFSLILESASTNQTSMYLCASSLQREAFFGQGTRLTVV.

The chain couples TRBV14 to TRBJ1-2; TRBD1 matches at 9 bases. The CDR3 extends over 15 amino acids. The germline gives CDR1 SGHDN, CDR2 FVKESK. V was clipped by 4 bases and J by 2 bases; unmatched bases: 5. DNA for the CDR3: TGTGCCAGCAGCCGGGACAGGGCATCCAACTATGGCTACACCTTC. Encoded protein: CASSRDRASNYGYTF. Full variable domain (remainder filled in from reference TRBV14 and TRBJ1-2): EAGVTQFPSHSVIEKGQTVTLRCDPISGHDNLYWYRRVMGKEIKFLLHFVKESKQDESGMPNNRFLAERTGGTYSTLKVQPAELEDSGVYFCASSRDRASNYGYTFGSGTRLTVV.

V is TRBV5-1 and J is TRBJ2-2; TRBD2 agrees at 10 bases. This CDR3 comprises 17 residues. The germline V gene encodes CDR1 SGHRS and CDR2 YFSETQ. V lost 3 bases, J lost 7 bases, and 12 bases stayed unmatched. The CDR3 loop reads CASSSTSGILPGGELFF. In DNA, the CDR3 is TGCGCCAGCAGCTCCACTAGCGGGATCCTTCCGGGCGGGGAGCTGTTTTTT.

This clone has only one observation. The chain joins TRBV7-9 to TRBJ2-5; D may be TRBD2 (5 bases). Per the germline V gene, CDR1 is SEHNR and CDR2 is FQNEAQ (reference sequence). The CDR3 sequence is 13 residues long. V lost 3 bases and J 1 base, leaving 6 bases between the germline ends. CDR3 coding DNA: TGTGCCAGCAGCTTGGGGAGCCAAGAGACCCAGTACTTC. Residues: CASSLGSQETQYF.

This clone was counted between two and nine times. The chain links TRBV28 to TRBJ1-1; no firm D call. Trimming stripped 7 bases from V and 0 bases from J, with 12 bases between. Germline V CDR1 and CDR2: MDHEN, SYDVKM. CDR3 length: 14 amino acids. CDR3 in DNA: TGTGCCAGCATTCCGGGATCCCTGAACACTGAAGCTTTCTTT. Its protein is CASIPGSLNTEAFF.

This sequence joins TRBV10-1 and TRBJ1-2; 8 positions match TRBD1. This CDR3 region has 17 residues. The junction had 20 bases not matched to a gene; V was cut back by 7 bases and J by 7 bases. Germline V CDR1 and CDR2: WNHNN, SYGVQD (reference sequence). The CDR3 reads CASIGQGGLSTPVGYTF. The CDR3 bases are TGCGCCAGCATTGGACAGGGAGGGCTGAGTACACCGGTTGGCTACACCTTC.

The CDR3 DNA is TGCGCCAGCAGCCAGTATACGGGGGGAGCCACAGATACGCAGTATTTT. Translating it yields CASSQYTGGATDTQYF. V gene TRBV4-3 combines with J gene TRBJ2-3, with 7 bases lining up with TRBD2. The CDR3 is 16 amino acids. The V and J ends lost 3 bases and 2 bases, in that order; junction bases with no gene match: 8. CDR1 and CDR2 from the germline V gene are LGHNA and YSLEER.